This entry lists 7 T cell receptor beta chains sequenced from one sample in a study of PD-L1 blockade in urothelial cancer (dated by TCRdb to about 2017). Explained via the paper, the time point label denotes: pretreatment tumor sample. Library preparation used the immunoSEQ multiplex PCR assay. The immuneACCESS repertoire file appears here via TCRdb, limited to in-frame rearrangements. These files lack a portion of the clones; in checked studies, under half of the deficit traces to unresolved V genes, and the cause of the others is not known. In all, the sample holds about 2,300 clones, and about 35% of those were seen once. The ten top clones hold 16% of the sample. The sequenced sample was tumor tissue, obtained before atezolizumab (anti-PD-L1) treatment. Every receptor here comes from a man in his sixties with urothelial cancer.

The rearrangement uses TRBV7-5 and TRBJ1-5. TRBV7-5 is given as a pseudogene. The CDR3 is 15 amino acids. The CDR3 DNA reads TGTGCCAGCAGCTTGGGGAGGGGGTTTAATCAGCCCCAGCATTTT. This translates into CASSLGRGFNQPQHF.

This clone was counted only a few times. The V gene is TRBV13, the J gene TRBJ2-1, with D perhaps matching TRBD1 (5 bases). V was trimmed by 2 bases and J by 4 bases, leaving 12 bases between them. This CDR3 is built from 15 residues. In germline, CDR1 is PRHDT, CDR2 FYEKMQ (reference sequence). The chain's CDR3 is CASSLTGHQYNEQFF. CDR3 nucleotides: TGTGCCAGCAGCTTAACAGGACACCAATACAATGAGCAGTTCTTC.

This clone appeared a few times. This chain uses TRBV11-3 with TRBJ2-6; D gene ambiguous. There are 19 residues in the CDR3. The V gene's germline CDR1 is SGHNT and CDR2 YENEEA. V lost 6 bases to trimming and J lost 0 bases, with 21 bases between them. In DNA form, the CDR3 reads TGTGCCAGCAGTCCCACGTGGGTTCGTTCGAGCTCTGGGGCCAACGTCCTGACTTTC. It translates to CASSPTWVRSSSGANVLTF.

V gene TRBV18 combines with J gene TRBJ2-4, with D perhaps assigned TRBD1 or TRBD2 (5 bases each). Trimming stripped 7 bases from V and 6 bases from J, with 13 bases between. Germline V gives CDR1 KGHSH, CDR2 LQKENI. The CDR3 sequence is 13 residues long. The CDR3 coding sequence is TGTGCCAGCTTTACCGGGACGGGAAACATTCAGTACTTC. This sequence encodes CASFTGTGNIQYF.

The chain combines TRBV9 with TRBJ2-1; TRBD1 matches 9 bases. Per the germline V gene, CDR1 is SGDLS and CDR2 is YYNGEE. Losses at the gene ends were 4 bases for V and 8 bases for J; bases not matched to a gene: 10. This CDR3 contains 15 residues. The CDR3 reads CASSSPGQGIDEQFF. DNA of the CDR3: TGTGCCAGCAGCTCTCCGGGACAGGGCATCGATGAGCAGTTCTTC. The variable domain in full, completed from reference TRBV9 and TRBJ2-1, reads DSGVTQTPKHLITATGQRVTLRCSPRSGDLSVYWYQQSLDQGLQFLIQYYNGEERAKGNILERFSAQQFPDLHSELNLSSLELGDSALYFCASSSPGQGIDEQFFGPGTRLTVL.

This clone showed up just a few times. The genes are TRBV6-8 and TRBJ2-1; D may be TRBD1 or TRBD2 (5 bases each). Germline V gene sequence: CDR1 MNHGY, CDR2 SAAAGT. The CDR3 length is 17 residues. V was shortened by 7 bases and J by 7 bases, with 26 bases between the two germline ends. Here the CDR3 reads CASNPILGATSGNEQFF. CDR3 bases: TGTGCCAGCAATCCTATCCTTGGGGCGACCAGCGGTAATGAGCAGTTCTTC.

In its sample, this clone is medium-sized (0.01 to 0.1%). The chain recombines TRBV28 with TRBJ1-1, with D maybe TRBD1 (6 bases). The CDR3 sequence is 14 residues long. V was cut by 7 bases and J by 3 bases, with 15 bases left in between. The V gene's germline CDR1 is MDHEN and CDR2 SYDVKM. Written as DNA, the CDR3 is TGTGCCAGCATCAGAGGGGGGGCTCACACTGAAGCTTTCTTT. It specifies CASIRGGAHTEAFF.